The following is a TCR beta chain sequence with its context. Its antigen is unknown. Use of 60 Vbeta and 13 Jbeta primers characterized the PCR. Clones were read by immunoSEQ multiplex PCR, and TCRdb kept only the in-frame ones, dropping some. This table holds 200,000 to 250,000 clones, approximately 84% found once. Trimming took 11 bases from V and 2 from J; bases not matched to a gene: 8. The CDR3 extends over 14 amino acids. Germline V gene lookup returns CDR1 SGHTA and CDR2 FQGTGA. The data derive from a study of cytomegalovirus exposure and HLA in healthy donors. Study-wide results and limits: Some public TCRs appeared in many individuals, while most sequences were rare. Researchers left out some V segments, among them TRBV6-2 and TRBV6-3, as indistinguishable. Researchers reportedly found TCR beta sequences accurately predicted most subjects' HLA-A and HLA-B alleles. With further analysis later on, most CMV-associated TCR beta chains appeared HLA-restricted.

This TCR derives from a woman in her thirties or forties in good health and CMV-seronegative. The sample was PBMCs. This rearrangement joins TRBV7-3 to TRBJ1-4, with 7 bases aligning to TRBD1. This CDR3 reads CAVPIRGTNEKLFF. Written as DNA, the CDR3 is TGTGCCGTACCTATCAGGGGGACTAATGAAAAACTGTTTTTT.